The clone carrying this T cell receptor beta chain was counted a few times. The data are from a study of human T cells and chemical hapten exposure. Turning to the study itself: An area of 2 cm by 2 to 2.5 cm on upper inner arm skin received 2% DPC for sensitization.

Time point indicated: patch test 3, about 24 weeks after DPC sensitization. Indicated treatment: therapeutic diphenylcyclopropenone sensitization with weekly scalp DPC. At patch-test visits, sampling came before the patch test. The germline V and J ends were trimmed by 0 bases and 0 bases, with 3 bases remaining between them. This CDR3 has 13 residues. Germline V gives CDR1 MGHRA, CDR2 YSYEKL. The authors' processing: With a range of roughly 20,000 to 690,600, the median per sample was roughly 97,000 TCRs. TCRdb re-analysed the RACE reads in MiXCR, keeping a single row per CDR3 protein. These V and J calls rely on TCRdb rather than the paper's analysis. Of under 200,000 distinct CDR3 sequences in the sample, 28% were seen once.

The chain has TRBV4-1 and TRBJ2-7; no definite D call. The sample here was whole blood, taken in connection with sensitization to the hapten diphenylcyclopropenone (DPC). The sequence was collected from a woman aged 18-29 years with alopecia areata. Some clones in this sample may be carry-over from other donors' samples. DNA of the CDR3: TGCGCCAGCAGCCAAGACCGCTCCTACGAGCAGTACTTC. As protein: CASSQDRSYEQYF.